Detailed here is one T cell receptor beta chain. This sample was included in a study of OX40 agonist ivuxolimab in advanced cancers. TCRdb keeps only in-frame clones here, not all; method: immunoSEQ multiplex PCR. This sample yields tens of thousands of clones, of which approximately 85% are seen a single time; around 2.4% belongs to the top ten. The V and J ends lost 2 bases and 4 bases respectively, with 14 bases between them. The CDR3 is 15 amino acids. Germline V gives CDR1 MDHEN, CDR2 SYDVKM. This chain uses TRBV28 with TRBJ2-5, with D possibly being TRBD2 (5 bases). This clonotype originated in an adult with an advanced solid tumor such as melanoma, head and neck, liver or kidney cancer. The sample in question was CD4+ or CD8+ T cells sorted from blood, obtained in a trial of the OX40 agonist ivuxolimab. The CDR3 DNA reads TGTGCCAGCAGTTTAAGGCGTAGGAGCGGAGAGACCCAGTACTTC. Amino acids: CASSLRRRSGETQYF.